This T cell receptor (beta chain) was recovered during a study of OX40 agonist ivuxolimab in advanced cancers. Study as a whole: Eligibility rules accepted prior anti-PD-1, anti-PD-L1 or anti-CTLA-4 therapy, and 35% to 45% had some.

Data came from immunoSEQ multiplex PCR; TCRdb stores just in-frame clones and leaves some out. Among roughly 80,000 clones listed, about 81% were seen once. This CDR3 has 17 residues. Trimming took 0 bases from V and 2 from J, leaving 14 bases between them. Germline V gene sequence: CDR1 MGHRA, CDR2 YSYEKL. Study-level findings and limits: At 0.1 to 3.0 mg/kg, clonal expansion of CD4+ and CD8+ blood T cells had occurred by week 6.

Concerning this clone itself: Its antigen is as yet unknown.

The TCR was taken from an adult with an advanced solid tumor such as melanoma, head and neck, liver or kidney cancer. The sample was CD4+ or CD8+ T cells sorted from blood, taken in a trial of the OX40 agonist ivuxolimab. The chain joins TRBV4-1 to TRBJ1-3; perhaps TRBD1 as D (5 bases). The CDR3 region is CASSQEVLGRAGNTIYF. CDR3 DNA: TGCGCCAGCAGCCAAGAAGTCCTCGGCAGGGCTGGAAACACCATATATTTT.